The next 5 T cell receptor beta chains were all read from a single sample in a study of cytomegalovirus exposure and HLA in healthy donors. Primers included in the PCR were 60 Vbeta and 13 Jbeta primers. Data came from immunoSEQ multiplex PCR; TCRdb stores just in-frame clones and leaves some out. The table has 100,000 to 150,000 clones, 8% to 11% seen once. Material: PBMCs. Receptors were obtained from a woman aged 18-29 years in good health and CMV-seropositive.

The rearrangement uses TRBV21-1 and TRBJ2-3; the tabulated D call, TRBD2, remains unverified against the DNA. TRBV21-1 is a recognized pseudogene. The CDR3 has 16 amino acids. In DNA, the CDR3 is TGTGCCAGCAGCAAAGGAGCTGGGACTAGCGGACATACGCAGTATTTT. It yields the protein CASSKGAGTSGHTQYF.

The chain carries TRBV5-1 and TRBJ1-2; TRBD1 aligns across 9 bases. V trimming: 1 base; J trimming: 7 bases; junction bases outside the gene matches: 5. Germline V lookup: CDR1 SGHRS, CDR2 YFSETQ. CDR3 length equals 14 residues. CDR3: CASSLMRQGGGYTF. The CDR3, as DNA: TGCGCCAGCAGCTTGATGCGACAGGGGGGTGGCTACACCTTC.

The CDR3 here is CASRIPLMTQYF. CDR3 coding DNA: TGTGCCAGCAGAATCCCCCTTATGACGCAGTATTTT. This chain connects TRBV27 to TRBJ2-3; D not resolved. Germline CDR1 and CDR2: MNHEY and SMNVEV (reference sequence). This CDR3 is built from 12 residues. Trimming left V 6 bases short and J 9 bases short, with 13 bases between.

J is TRBJ2-1 and V is TRBV7-3; the match to TRBD1 covers 10 bases. With V trimmed by 1 base and J by 8 bases, 5 bases remained unmatched. The CDR3 contains 15 residues. Per germline, CDR1 SGHTA and CDR2 FQGTGA. The CDR3 nucleotides are TGTGCCAGCAGCTTAATGGGACAGGGGATTGATGAGCAGTTCTTC. Its translation is CASSLMGQGIDEQFF.

This chain links TRBV4-1 with TRBJ2-2; 9 nucleotides agree with TRBD2. The CDR3 contains 17 residues. Germline V gene data show CDR1 as MGHRA and CDR2 as YSYEKL. The J segment lost 3 bases and the V segment lost 0 bases, leaving 5 bases of the junction unmatched. The CDR3 loop is CASSQDIAGEYTGELFF. The CDR3, as DNA: TGCGCCAGCAGCCAAGATATAGCGGGAGAGTACACCGGGGAGCTGTTTTTT.